This TCR beta chain was documented in a study of response to subunit inactivated influenza vaccine. General study results and limits: The authors put forward the suggestion that each seasonal influenza vaccination may bring in only a limited number of new T cells.

Trimming removed 2 bases at V and 10 bases at J, with 12 bases between. Germline V gives CDR1 SGHTA, CDR2 FQGNSA. CDR3 length: 13 amino acids. Each CDR3 protein is one row after TCRdb ran MiXCR on the RT-PCR reads. The sample lists around 520,000 distinct CDR3 sequences, roughly 23% seen once, with approximately 2% in the top ten. A note on this clonotype: Its antigen remains unidentified.

The J gene is TRBJ2-1, the V gene TRBV7-2, with TRBD1 as a possible D gene (6 bases). The TCR sequence derives from a man aged 50-59 years who received an inactivated influenza vaccine. The starting material was CD4+ T cells sorted from PBMCs, obtained approximately 5 days after vaccination. CDR3 sequence: CASSLSSGTEQFF. The CDR3 DNA is TGTGCCAGCAGCTTATCATCTGGGACAGAGCAGTTCTTC. Full variable domain (missing parts from reference TRBV7-2 and TRBJ2-1): GAGVSQSPSNKVTEKGKDVELRCDPISGHTALYWYRQSLGQGLEFLIYFQGNSAPDKSGLPSDRFSAERTGGSVSTLTIQRTQQEDSAVYLCASSLSSGTEQFFGPGTRLTVL.